This T cell receptor (beta chain) is drawn from a study of regulatory T cells in long-lasting Graves disease. V was pared by 0 bases and J by 3 bases, with 8 bases between. CDR1 and CDR2 from the germline V gene are DFQATT and SNEGSKA (reference sequence). CDR3 length equals 14 residues. Study-wide findings and caveats: Shared public clonotypes totalled 2,741 in persistent patients, compared with some 920 in new patients.

To make TCR beta libraries, researchers used iRepertoire HTBI primers and Arm-PCR of CDR3 regions. TCRdb passed the multiplex PCR reads through MiXCR, listing each CDR3 protein once. Among roughly 420,000 distinct CDR3 sequences listed, about a sixth were seen once. Time point meaning: newly diagnosed GD, antithyroid drugs for less than 3 months. The TCR library was prepared using RNA isolated from PBMCs. Turning to this clonotype: Its matching antigen is unknown.

This sample was also put to use in a study of T cells in Graves' hyperthyroidism and ophthalmopathy.

The clonotype originates from a woman under 40 with Graves disease. The source material was peripheral blood mononuclear cells (PBMCs), sampled at new diagnosis, from a patient treated with antithyroid drugs. This sequence joins TRBV20-1 and TRBJ2-2; D not resolved. For the CDR3, the DNA is TGCAGTGCTAGAGACGTTACCGACACCGGGGAGCTGTTTTTT. Translation gives CSARDVTDTGELFF.